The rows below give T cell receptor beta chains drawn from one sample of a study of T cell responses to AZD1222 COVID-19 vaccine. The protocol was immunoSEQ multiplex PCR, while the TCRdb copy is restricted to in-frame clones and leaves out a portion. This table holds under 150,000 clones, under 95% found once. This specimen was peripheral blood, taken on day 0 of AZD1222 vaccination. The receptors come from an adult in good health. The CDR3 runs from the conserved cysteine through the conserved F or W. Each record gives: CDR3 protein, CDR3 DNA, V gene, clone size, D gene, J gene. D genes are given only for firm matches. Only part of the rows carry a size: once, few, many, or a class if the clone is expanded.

cdr3_aa: CASRTGTGNSPLHF
cdr3_nt: TGTGCCAGTAGGACCGGGACAGGGAATTCACCCCTCCACTTT
v_call: TRBV19
clone_size: once
d_call: TRBD1
j_call: TRBJ1-6

cdr3_aa: CASSLRRLAVSYNEQFF
cdr3_nt: TGTGCCAGCAGCTTACGTAGACTAGCGGTTTCCTACAATGAGCAGTTCTTC
v_call: TRBV7-9
clone_size: .
d_call: TRBD2
j_call: TRBJ2-1

cdr3_aa: CASSTLGTRGFSPLHF
cdr3_nt: TGTGCCAGTAGCACCCTAGGCACACGGGGGTTTTCACCCCTCCACTTT
v_call: TRBV19
clone_size: .
d_call: .
j_call: TRBJ1-6

cdr3_aa: CAWTGGGHYGYTF
cdr3_nt: TGTGCCTGGACAGGGGGCGGTCACTATGGCTACACCTTC
v_call: TRBV30
clone_size: once
d_call: TRBD1
j_call: TRBJ1-2

cdr3_aa: CASRWGGGDEKLFF
cdr3_nt: TGTGCCAGTAGGTGGGGCGGCGGGGATGAAAAACTGTTTTTT
v_call: TRBV19
clone_size: .
d_call: .
j_call: TRBJ1-4

cdr3_aa: CASSVGGVDREHGYTF
cdr3_nt: TGTGCCAGCAGTGTTGGGGGGGTGGACAGGGAGCATGGCTACACCTTC
v_call: TRBV28
clone_size: .
d_call: TRBD1
j_call: TRBJ1-2

cdr3_aa: CASSVEASLGQPQHF
cdr3_nt: TGTGCCAGCAGCGTGGAGGCCAGCCTGGGTCAGCCCCAGCATTTT
v_call: TRBV5-5
clone_size: .
d_call: .
j_call: TRBJ1-5

cdr3_aa: CASSLAGNYGYTF
cdr3_nt: TGCGCCAGCAGCTTGGCAGGGAACTATGGCTACACCTTC
v_call: TRBV5-1
clone_size: .
d_call: .
j_call: TRBJ1-2

cdr3_aa: CASSPVGGANSPLHF
cdr3_nt: TGTGCCAGCAGCCCTGTTGGGGGGGCGAATTCACCCCTCCACTTT
v_call: TRBV7-9
clone_size: .
d_call: .
j_call: TRBJ1-6

cdr3_aa: CASSLFGFEQYF
cdr3_nt: TGTGCCAGCAGTTTATTCGGGTTCGAGCAGTACTTC
v_call: TRBV28
clone_size: .
d_call: .
j_call: TRBJ2-7

cdr3_aa: CASSVGWSRNTEAFF
cdr3_nt: TGTGCCAGCAGCGTAGGCTGGTCAAGGAACACTGAAGCTTTCTTT
v_call: TRBV9
clone_size: .
d_call: .
j_call: TRBJ1-1

cdr3_aa: CASSPAGQREGYTF
cdr3_nt: TGTGCCAGCAGCCCAGCGGGGCAAAGGGAGGGCTACACCTTC
v_call: TRBV7-2
clone_size: .
d_call: .
j_call: TRBJ1-2

cdr3_aa: CATSAFRPGQGHGNTIYF
cdr3_nt: TGTGCCACCAGCGCGTTTCGACCGGGACAGGGACATGGAAACACCATATATTTT
v_call: TRBV15
clone_size: few
d_call: TRBD1
j_call: TRBJ1-3

cdr3_aa: CASSVEGGRAAEQFF
cdr3_nt: TGTGCCAGCAGCGTAGAGGGCGGGAGGGCCGCTGAGCAGTTCTTC
v_call: TRBV9
clone_size: .
d_call: TRBD2
j_call: TRBJ2-1

cdr3_aa: CASRLPGRTEAFF
cdr3_nt: TGTGCCAGCAGGCTTCCGGGACGTACTGAAGCTTTCTTT
v_call: TRBV28
clone_size: .
d_call: .
j_call: TRBJ1-1

cdr3_aa: CASSWARETEAFF
cdr3_nt: TGTGCCAGCAGTTGGGCCAGGGAGACTGAAGCTTTCTTT
v_call: TRBV12-3/TRBV12-4
clone_size: .
d_call: .
j_call: TRBJ1-1

cdr3_aa: CASIMGRSNTEAFF
cdr3_nt: TGTGCCAGTATAATGGGACGCTCGAACACTGAAGCTTTCTTT
v_call: TRBV19
clone_size: .
d_call: .
j_call: TRBJ1-1

cdr3_aa: CASSLAGPFTEAFF
cdr3_nt: TGCGCCAGCAGCTTGGCCGGACCGTTCACTGAAGCTTTCTTT
v_call: TRBV5-1
clone_size: .
d_call: .
j_call: TRBJ1-1

cdr3_aa: CASSFRGRATDTQYF
cdr3_nt: TGCGCCAGCAGCTTCAGGGGGCGCGCGACAGATACGCAGTATTTT
v_call: TRBV5-1
clone_size: .
d_call: TRBD1
j_call: TRBJ2-3

cdr3_aa: CASSFKGDKEKLFF
cdr3_nt: TGTGCCAGCAGCTTTAAGGGAGATAAGGAAAAACTGTTTTTT
v_call: TRBV5-4
clone_size: .
d_call: .
j_call: TRBJ1-4

cdr3_aa: CASSSGHGHYVLSYNEQFF
cdr3_nt: TGTGCCAGCAGCTCCGGCCATGGACATTACGTACTCTCCTACAATGAGCAGTTCTTC
v_call: TRBV11-2
clone_size: .
d_call: .
j_call: TRBJ2-1

cdr3_aa: CASSLLAGGGYEQYF
cdr3_nt: TGTGCCAGCAGCTTACTAGCGGGGGGAGGCTACGAGCAGTACTTC
v_call: TRBV6-5
clone_size: .
d_call: TRBD2
j_call: TRBJ2-7

cdr3_aa: CASKRGGATNEKLFF
cdr3_nt: TGTGCCAGCAAAAGAGGAGGTGCAACTAATGAAAAACTGTTTTTT
v_call: TRBV2
clone_size: .
d_call: .
j_call: TRBJ1-4

cdr3_aa: CASSKSLGRRGDQPQHF
cdr3_nt: TGTGCCAGCAGCAAAAGCCTGGGAAGGAGGGGCGATCAGCCCCAGCATTTT
v_call: TRBV21-1
clone_size: .
d_call: .
j_call: TRBJ1-5

cdr3_aa: CASGLGERYETQYF
cdr3_nt: TGTGCTAGTGGTTTGGGGGAGCGCTATGAGACCCAGTACTTC
v_call: TRBV12-5
clone_size: .
d_call: .
j_call: TRBJ2-5

cdr3_aa: CASSLVYTAQYF
cdr3_nt: TGTGCCAGCAGTCTAGTTTATACAGCGCAGTATTTT
v_call: TRBV28
clone_size: .
d_call: .
j_call: TRBJ2-3

cdr3_aa: CASSPPDGASYGYTF
cdr3_nt: TGTGCCAGCTCACCACCGGACGGAGCCTCCTATGGCTACACCTTC
v_call: TRBV18
clone_size: .
d_call: .
j_call: TRBJ1-2

cdr3_aa: CASSPQDRGYEQYF
cdr3_nt: TGTGCCAGCAGCCCACAGGACAGGGGGTACGAGCAGTACTTC
v_call: TRBV11-1
clone_size: .
d_call: TRBD1
j_call: TRBJ2-7

cdr3_aa: CSASPTVYTDTQYF
cdr3_nt: TGCAGTGCTAGTCCGACAGTTTACACAGATACGCAGTATTTT
v_call: TRBV20-1
clone_size: .
d_call: .
j_call: TRBJ2-3

cdr3_aa: CASGPQGFGNQPQHF
cdr3_nt: TGTGCCAGCGGACCACAGGGCTTTGGCAATCAGCCCCAGCATTTT
v_call: TRBV28
clone_size: .
d_call: .
j_call: TRBJ1-5

cdr3_aa: CASSPGLAGGSYNEQFF
cdr3_nt: TGTGCCAGCAGTCCGGGACTAGCGGGAGGCTCCTACAATGAGCAGTTCTTC
v_call: TRBV27
clone_size: once
d_call: TRBD2
j_call: TRBJ2-1

cdr3_aa: CASSLDSNQPQHF
cdr3_nt: TGTGCCAGCAGCTTAGATAGCAATCAGCCCCAGCATTTT
v_call: TRBV11-2
clone_size: few
d_call: .
j_call: TRBJ1-5

cdr3_aa: CASSPGSYNEQFF
cdr3_nt: TGTGCCAGCAGCCCAGGTTCCTACAATGAGCAGTTCTTC
v_call: TRBV7-2
clone_size: .
d_call: .
j_call: TRBJ2-1

cdr3_aa: CASSSSTLRQGAYEQYF
cdr3_nt: TGTGCCAGTAGTAGTTCCACCCTCCGCCAAGGGGCCTACGAGCAGTACTTC
v_call: TRBV19
clone_size: .
d_call: .
j_call: TRBJ2-7

cdr3_aa: CASTPLTGDSLPQHF
cdr3_nt: TGTGCCAGCACCCCTCTCACAGGGGATTCTCTGCCCCAGCATTTT
v_call: TRBV6-6
clone_size: .
d_call: TRBD1
j_call: TRBJ1-5

cdr3_aa: CASSLSQGNQPQHF
cdr3_nt: TGTGCCAGCAGCTTGAGTCAGGGAAACCAGCCCCAGCATTTT
v_call: TRBV11-2
clone_size: .
d_call: .
j_call: TRBJ1-5

cdr3_aa: CASSAPQGAGGYTF
cdr3_nt: TGTGCCAGCAGCGCTCCCCAGGGGGCTGGCGGCTACACCTTC
v_call: TRBV9
clone_size: .
d_call: TRBD1
j_call: TRBJ1-2

cdr3_aa: CASSYGGDTEAFF
cdr3_nt: TGTGCCAGCAGCTATGGGGGGGACACTGAAGCTTTCTTT
v_call: TRBV5-6
clone_size: .
d_call: .
j_call: TRBJ1-1

cdr3_aa: CASSKRDSTNQPQHF
cdr3_nt: TGTGCCAGCAGCAAAAGGGACAGCACCAATCAGCCCCAGCATTTT
v_call: TRBV21-1
clone_size: .
d_call: .
j_call: TRBJ1-5

cdr3_aa: CASSPETEFFGYTF
cdr3_nt: TGTGCCAGCAGTCCCGAGACAGAGTTCTTCGGCTACACCTTC
v_call: TRBV28
clone_size: .
d_call: .
j_call: TRBJ1-2

cdr3_aa: CASSYSQGSYGYTF
cdr3_nt: TGTGCCAGCAGTTATTCGCAGGGTTCCTATGGCTACACCTTC
v_call: TRBV6-5
clone_size: .
d_call: .
j_call: TRBJ1-2

cdr3_aa: CASRLRPSSYEQYF
cdr3_nt: TGTGCCAGCCGGCTACGACCATCCTCCTACGAGCAGTACTTC
v_call: TRBV2
clone_size: .
d_call: .
j_call: TRBJ2-7

cdr3_aa: CASSLGGLAGQETQYF
cdr3_nt: TGTGCCAGCAGCTTGGGGGGACTAGCGGGGCAAGAGACCCAGTACTTC
v_call: TRBV5-4
clone_size: .
d_call: TRBD2
j_call: TRBJ2-5

cdr3_aa: CASSSSGMSTDTQYF
cdr3_nt: TGCGCCAGCAGCTCAAGCGGGATGAGCACAGATACGCAGTATTTT
v_call: TRBV5-1
clone_size: few
d_call: TRBD2
j_call: TRBJ2-3

cdr3_aa: CASSVKREGSYEQYF
cdr3_nt: TGTGCCAGCAGTGTTAAGCGGGAGGGCTCCTACGAGCAGTACTTC
v_call: TRBV2
clone_size: .
d_call: TRBD2
j_call: TRBJ2-7

cdr3_aa: CASSDLGQPNTEAFF
cdr3_nt: TGTGCCAGCAGCGACCTCGGACAGCCTAACACTGAAGCTTTCTTT
v_call: TRBV6-5
clone_size: .
d_call: .
j_call: TRBJ1-1

cdr3_aa: CASSAGTGGNYGYTF
cdr3_nt: TGTGCCAGCAGCGCCGGGACAGGGGGGAACTATGGCTACACCTTC
v_call: TRBV5-4
clone_size: .
d_call: TRBD1
j_call: TRBJ1-2

cdr3_aa: CASSTDTPGQPQHF
cdr3_nt: TGTGCCAGCTCAACCGACACTCCTGGGCAGCCCCAGCATTTT
v_call: TRBV18
clone_size: .
d_call: .
j_call: TRBJ1-5

cdr3_aa: CASREGLAGVTGELFF
cdr3_nt: TGTGCCAGCAGGGAGGGACTAGCGGGAGTCACCGGGGAGCTGTTTTTT
v_call: TRBV2
clone_size: .
d_call: TRBD2
j_call: TRBJ2-2